This TCR beta chain was captured in a study of metastatic and nonmetastatic thyroid tumors. Study context: Repertoires from malignant and benign thyroid patients were compared across blood and tumor or nodule tissue. Overall study results and limits: The reported finding was significantly higher TCR beta diversity in malignant thyroid tumors relative to benign nodules, in blood and tumor.

The CDR3 contains 11 residues. V was trimmed by 5 bases and J by 8 bases, leaving 12 bases between them. From germline, CDR1 is SQVTM and CDR2 ANQGSEA. Patients underwent thyroid surgery, and none had received any treatment before it. This clone was observed many times. Its target is not known. The authors' processing: A distant-metastasis classifier for papillary thyroid cancer was built using CDR3 differences across clinicopathological groups. TCRdb re-called clones via MiXCR from the PCR reads. What appears here as the V and J calls and clone size reflects TCRdb's work, not the paper's. The sample comprises over 45,000 clones, approximately 20% of which are singletons, and roughly 3.8% rests with the top ten.

This rearrangement joins TRBV29-1 to TRBJ1-2, with TRBD1 as a possible D gene (6 bases). The clonotype originates from a male donor with papillary thyroid cancer or a benign thyroid nodule (not recorded which). Some clones in this sample may be carry-over from other donors' samples. Sequencing was performed on blood. CDR3 sequence: CSVRGGGGYTF. CDR3 DNA sequence: TGCAGCGTTCGGGGAGGGGGAGGCTACACCTTC.